This note documents a single T cell receptor (beta chain) sequence. No antigen is known for it. The table came from immunoSEQ multiplex PCR; TCRdb's copy has only in-frame clones and leaves some out. The sample has over 50,000 clones, about 87% seen once. This record belongs to a study of T cell responses to AZD1222 COVID-19 vaccine. Study-wide findings and caveats: None of the repertoires were sampled until the peak T cell response had passed. Spike-wide vaccine-associated CD4 TCRs dominated at 160-218 and 743-854. White British donors predominated, females outnumbered males, and clonal diversity was possibly underestimated.

The CDR3 loop spans 12 amino acids. V was clipped by 3 bases and J by 5 bases, with 5 bases between them. The chain recombines TRBV12-3 or TRBV12-4 with TRBJ2-1; D not resolved. Sequencing used peripheral blood, obtained on day 0 of AZD1222 vaccination. This receptor was taken from an adult in good health. CDR3 sequence reads: CASSFPDNEQFF. Written as DNA, the CDR3 is TGTGCCAGCAGTTTTCCCGACAATGAGCAGTTCTTC.